This T cell receptor beta chain emerged from a study of response to subunit inactivated influenza vaccine (dated by TCRdb to between 2018 and 2020). About the study as a whole: The study used deep quantitative T cell receptor repertoire profiling to track responses to a trivalent subunit inactivated influenza vaccine.

The library was made by RT-PCR. TCRdb records Illumina HiSeq 2500 as the sequencer. TCRdb itself trimmed the public reads at Q25 with fastp, ran MiXCR and retained productive beta chains. Under each unique CDR3 protein, matching rows form one entry showing the most common genes and DNA. In this sample the table shows approximately 530,000 distinct CDR3 sequences, around 8% of which occur a single time. About an eighth of the sample rests with the top ten. Reading the germline V gene gives CDR1 ENHRY and CDR2 SYGVKD. Measured from the cysteine to the phenylalanine, the CDR3 is 15 residues long. The only DNA kept is the CDR3, 45 bases in frame from the first base. V and J are truncated by 0 bases and 0 bases respectively, leaving an intervening sequence of 6 bases. General conclusions and limits of the study: The authors suggested that each seasonal influenza vaccination may recruit only a limited number of new T cells.

Notes on this clonotype: Which antigen it targets is not known. It has no much larger one-base neighbor in the sample; base qualities were not kept.

The clonotype comes from a man between 50 and 69 years old who received an inactivated influenza vaccine. Donor details come from another sample of the same person, matched by shared clones. The chain joins TRBV10-3 to TRBJ1-5; no D segment can be confidently identified. The input for sequencing was PBMCs from blood, taken around 25 months after vaccination. The CDR3 has the sequence CAISESSGSNQPQHF. The DNA sequence follows: TGTGCCATCAGTGAGTCCTCCGGTAGCAATCAGCCCCAGCATTTT.